These 2 T cell receptor beta chains share one sample of origin, sequenced in a study of blood T cell repertoires in COVID-19. Clones were sequenced by immunoSEQ multiplex PCR, and TCRdb holds only the in-frame ones, with some missing. The table lists a few hundred thousand clones, approximately 83% of them singletons. What was sequenced was peripheral blood. These receptors were taken from a person between 65 and 80 years old with COVID-19, enrolled during active disease.

The chain uses TRBV14 and TRBJ1-1, with 7 bases identical to TRBD1. This CDR3 region has 14 residues. Germline CDR1 SGHDN, CDR2 FVKESK. V dropped 4 bases and J dropped 1; count of bases not matched to a gene: 3. The DNA for the CDR3 is TGTGCCAGCAGCCCTTGGACAGGGAACACTGAAGCTTTCTTT. It specifies CASSPWTGNTEAFF.

This sequence joins TRBV14 and TRBJ1-1, with a tentative D call TRBD1 (6 bases). V lost 4 bases to trimming and J lost 1 base, with 13 bases between them. CDR1 is SGHDN, CDR2 FVKESK, per germline. The CDR3 has 15 residues. CDR3 nucleotide sequence: TGTGCCAGCAGCCGGCGGGGGCAGGGGAACACTGAAGCTTTCTTT. Its translation: CASSRRGQGNTEAFF. Full variable domain (outside the CDR3, taken from reference TRBV14 and TRBJ1-1): EAGVTQFPSHSVIEKGQTVTLRCDPISGHDNLYWYRRVMGKEIKFLLHFVKESKQDESGMPNNRFLAERTGGTYSTLKVQPAELEDSGVYFCASSRRGQGNTEAFFGQGTRLTVV.